This paragraph covers one T cell receptor beta chain sequence. The antigen is unknown. Germline lookup yields CDR1 MNHNY and CDR2 SVGAGI (reference sequence). V gave up 4 bases and J gave up 0 bases, with 16 bases separating them. This CDR3 region has 16 residues. The data were taken from a study of T cell repertoires in cytomegalovirus infection. Study-level background: Epitope selection comprised recently identified HLA-C-restricted CMV epitopes and well-studied HLA-B-restricted CMV epitopes. An indication of both CMV infection and matching HLA type came from public TCR beta signatures.

One entry per CDR3 protein, called by TCRdb with MiXCR from the reads. The data hold some 920,000 distinct CDR3 sequences, with around 29% observed a single time. The study's findings and limits: CMV-specific HLA-C-restricted TCR beta clonotypes dominated the ex vivo response. Adding up the frequency of public TCR beta families identified people who carried CMV plus the relevant HLA.

The J gene is TRBJ2-7, the V gene TRBV6-6; D possibly corresponds to TRBD1 (6 bases). This clonotype was sampled from a human donor in good health (CMV status not recorded). Some clones in this sample may be carry-over from other donors' samples. Sample: cultured CD8+ T cells from PBMCs, taken from culture after CMV antigen stimulation. The CDR3 region is CASSLTQTGSSYEQYF. For the CDR3, the DNA is TGTGCCAGCAGTTTGACTCAGACAGGAAGCTCCTACGAGCAGTACTTC.